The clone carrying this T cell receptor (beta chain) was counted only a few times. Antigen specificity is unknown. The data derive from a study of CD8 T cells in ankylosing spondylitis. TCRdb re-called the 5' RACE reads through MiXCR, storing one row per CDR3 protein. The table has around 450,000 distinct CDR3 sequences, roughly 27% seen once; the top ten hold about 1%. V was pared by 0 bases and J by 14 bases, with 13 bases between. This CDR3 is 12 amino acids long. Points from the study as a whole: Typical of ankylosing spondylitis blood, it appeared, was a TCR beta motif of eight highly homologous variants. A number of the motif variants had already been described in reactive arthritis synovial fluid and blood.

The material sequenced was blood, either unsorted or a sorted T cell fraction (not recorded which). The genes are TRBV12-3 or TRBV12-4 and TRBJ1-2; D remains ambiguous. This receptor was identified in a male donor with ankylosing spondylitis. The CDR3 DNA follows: TGTGCCAGCAGTTTAGCGCTTACAGTACTAACCTTC. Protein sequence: CASSLALTVLTF.